The sample holds many counts of the clone carrying this TCR beta chain. Per germline, CDR1 MNHEY and CDR2 SVGEGT. Trimming left V 6 bases short and J 1 base short, with 13 bases between. The CDR3 has 15 residues. Using a J-beta primer mix together with a sample-barcoded 5' primer, a second PCR was run for roughly 7 to 11 cycles. From the 5' RACE reads, TCRdb called clonotypes with MiXCR, one entry per CDR3 protein. The sample lists roughly 700,000 distinct CDR3 sequences, roughly 32% occurring once. The data are from a study of blood T cells in healthy people across ages. Study background: For every two T cells, template switching captured about one barcoded beta molecule.

The gene calls are TRBV6-2 or TRBV6-3 and TRBJ1-5; D ambiguous. This receptor was identified in a woman of 80 years or more in good health. Sequenced material: blood. The CDR3 region has the DNA TGTGCCAGCAGGACCCGGGAGCTCAGCAATCAGCCCCAGCATTTT. Its translation is CASRTRELSNQPQHF.